This T cell receptor (beta chain) was retrieved from a study of patients and donors after allogeneic stem cell transplantation (dated by TCRdb to about 2020). The library relied on RT-PCR. The sample was run on a NextSeq 550. TCRdb took the public reads, trimmed them with fastp at Q25, ran MiXCR for clone calling and kept in-frame beta chains. Here each entry gathers all rows of one CDR3 protein and keeps the most common genes and DNA. Present in this sample are approximately 160,000 distinct CDR3 sequences, approximately 28% of which were seen just once. The top ten constitute 3.2% of the sample. V loses 3 bases of germline sequence and J loses 1 base, and the interval between the two ends is 4 bases. The CDR3 holds 13 amino acids from the cysteine to the phenylalanine. Only the CDR3 DNA is retained, 39 bases long and in frame from the first base. In this sample, this clonotype turned up many times. Its antigen is not yet known. The sample holds no much larger clone one base away, and base qualities are not on file.

This TCR was recovered from a human donor who was either an allogeneic HSCT recipient or a stem cell or donor lymphocyte infusion donor (not recorded which). It is not recorded whose cells these are; they may come from a transplant donor. The sequenced sample consisted of blood, either unsorted or a sorted T cell fraction (not recorded which). The chain couples TRBV12-3 or TRBV12-4 to TRBJ1-5; confidence is insufficient to name the D gene. The sequenced DNA is TGTGCCAGCAGTTTGGTAAGCAATCAGCCCCAGCATTTT. This encodes CASSLVSNQPQHF.